This TCR beta chain was obtained from a study of shared clonotypes between healthy human individuals. As for this clone: The antigen remains unidentified.

CDR1 and CDR2 (germline): SGHRS, YFSETQ. V dropped 2 bases and J dropped 7; count of bases not matched to a gene: 7. The CDR3 has 15 amino acids. Whole-study findings and limits: Larger richness was generally estimated for naive than memory subsets. It was the few donors that limited the genetic and exposure-history diversity represented.

Some clones are missing from TCRdb's copy, which holds only in-frame ones; the method was immunoSEQ multiplex PCR. Among approximately 530,000 clones listed, about 96% were seen once. The sequence came from a woman aged 30 to 39 in good health. The chain is built from TRBV5-1 and TRBJ2-2; 8 bases are shared with TRBD2. The sequencing input was naive CD4+ T cells sorted from blood. Subset: CD45RA+ positively selected. In DNA form, the CDR3 reads TGCGCCAGCAGCTTCAATAGCGGGAACGGCGGGGAGCTGTTTTTT. Protein sequence: CASSFNSGNGGELFF.